This T cell receptor beta chain derives from a study of response to subunit inactivated influenza vaccine. A few counts support this clonotype. Its antigen is not identified. Study findings and constraints: Every seasonal influenza vaccination brings in few new T cells, the authors suggested.

The V end was cut by 7 bases, the J end by 4 bases, with 20 bases between. From germline, CDR1 is MGHRA and CDR2 YSYEKL. The CDR3 has 16 residues. Each CDR3 protein is one row after TCRdb ran MiXCR on the RT-PCR reads. Here the sample spans approximately 500,000 distinct CDR3 sequences, roughly 13% being singletons. V and J are TRBV4-1 and TRBJ2-1, with TRBD2 as a possible D gene (5 bases). The receptor's source is a man aged 45-60 years who received an inactivated influenza vaccine. This sample comprised PBMCs from blood, obtained roughly 6 weeks after vaccination. The CDR3 reads CASTTAGKNPYNEQFF. The CDR3 DNA reads TGCGCCAGCACAACCGCCGGGAAAAACCCGTACAATGAGCAGTTCTTC.